This TCR beta chain was sequenced for a study of blood T cell repertoires in COVID-19. Overall study context: Sites in the United States, Italy and Spain provided acute and convalescent COVID-19 samples.

This clone has only a few counts. Germline V gene data show CDR1 as MDHEN and CDR2 as SYDVKM. The ends lost 4 bases at V and 0 bases at J; junction bases unmatched: 5. The CDR3 sequence is 15 residues long. The assay was immunoSEQ multiplex PCR, and TCRdb's table has in-frame clones only and misses some. Altogether about 220,000 clones are present, around 82% being singletons, with the ten largest covering roughly 13%. The V and J genes are TRBV28 and TRBJ1-1; the match to TRBD1 covers 7 bases. The clonotype originates from a human donor in a cohort sampled during active COVID-19. The source material was peripheral blood. DNA of the CDR3: TGTGCCAGCAGTTCGCCGGGACAGATGAACACTGAAGCTTTCTTT. Amino acids: CASSSPGQMNTEAFF. The full variable domain, with the rest looked up from reference TRBV28 and TRBJ1-1, is DVKVTQSSRYLVKRTGEKVFLECVQDMDHENMFWYRQDPGLGLRLIYFSYDVKMKEKGDIPEGYSVSREKKERFSLILESASTNQTSMYLCASSSPGQMNTEAFFGQGTRLTVV.